The next 11 T cell receptor beta chains were all read from a single sample in a study of beta chain features in type 1 diabetes. Since all of the isolated RNA was reverse transcribed, expressed TCRB transcripts were what got sequenced. Some clones are missing from TCRdb's copy, which holds only in-frame ones; the method was immunoSEQ multiplex PCR. This table holds around 430,000 clones, over 25% found once. The sequencing input was naive CD4+ T cells from blood. The receptors were sampled from a man aged 18-30 years in good health.

This clone was observed a few times. The gene calls are TRBV5-1 and TRBJ2-3; 13 bases line up with TRBD2. The junction had 6 bases not matched to a gene; V was cut back by 4 bases and J by 4 bases. This CDR3 has 16 residues. The germline CDR1 and CDR2 sequences are SGHRS and YFSETQ. The CDR3 spells CASSQGLAGIPDTQYF. The DNA of the CDR3 is TGCGCCAGCAGCCAGGGACTAGCGGGAATACCAGATACGCAGTATTTT.

The chain couples TRBV29-1 to TRBJ2-3, with TRBD1 matching over 10 bases. The trim removed 8 bases at V and 1 base at J, leaving 6 bases unmatched. CDR3 length: 14 residues. Germline lookup yields CDR1 SQVTM and CDR2 ANQGSEA. This chain's CDR3 is CSTRGQGGTDTQYF. CDR3 sequence (DNA): TGCAGCACCCGTGGACAGGGGGGCACAGATACGCAGTATTTT.

The rearrangement links TRBV7-3 to TRBJ2-2; 12 nucleotides match TRBD2. CDR1 is SGHTA and CDR2 is FQGTGA in the germline V gene. Germline trimming cut 6 bases from V and 4 bases from J; bases unmatched to any gene: 6. The CDR3 consists of 16 residues. CDR3 in amino acids: CASRPTSGSSTGELFF. CDR3 nucleotide sequence: TGTGCCAGCAGGCCGACTAGCGGGAGCAGCACCGGGGAGCTGTTTTTT.

V usage is TRBV29-1 and J usage is TRBJ2-7; 8 bases line up with TRBD1. There are 12 residues in the CDR3. The ends lost 8 bases at V and 2 bases at J; junction bases unmatched: 5. Looked up from germline, CDR1 is SQVTM and CDR2 is ANQGSEA. The CDR3: CSFRGQTYEQYF. The DNA of the CDR3 is TGCAGCTTCAGGGGGCAAACCTACGAGCAGTACTTC.

The chain carries TRBV4-1 and TRBJ2-7, with no clear D. The CDR3 sequence is 11 residues long. The germline V gene has CDR1 MGHRA and CDR2 YSYEKL. The V gene lost 1 base and the J gene lost 6 bases, with 4 bases spanning the gap. CDR3 in DNA: TGCGCCAGCAGCCAAGGCGCCGAGCAGTACTTC. Translation gives CASSQGAEQYF.

This clone was observed a few times. The genes are TRBV28 and TRBJ2-1, with 8 bases that match TRBD1. The CDR3 contains 12 residues. The V gene end was trimmed by 11 bases and the J gene end by 2 bases; junction bases not matched to a gene: 2. CDR1 is MDHEN and CDR2 is SYDVKM in the germline V gene. The CDR3 nucleotides read TGTGCCTCAGGGGGCACCTACAATGAGCAGTTCTTC. Translating it yields CASGGTYNEQFF.

This sequence joins TRBV5-1 and TRBJ2-1, with D perhaps matching TRBD1 (7 bases). The CDR3 consists of 12 residues. V lost 2 bases, J lost 10 bases, and 10 bases lay in between. The germline gives CDR1 SGHRS, CDR2 YFSETQ. This CDR3 reads CASSFQGGEQFF. The CDR3 DNA is TGCGCCAGCAGCTTCCAGGGGGGAGAGCAGTTCTTC. The full variable domain, completed using reference TRBV5-1 and TRBJ2-1, is KAGVTQTPRYLIKTRGQQVTLSCSPISGHRSVSWYQQTPGQGLQFLFEYFSETQRNKGNFPGRFSGRQFSNSRSEMNVSTLELGDSALYLCASSFQGGEQFFGPGTRLTVL.

This clone was observed a handful of times. V usage is TRBV28 and J usage is TRBJ2-1; 8 bases map to TRBD1. Per the germline V gene, CDR1 is MDHEN and CDR2 is SYDVKM. V trimming: 5 bases; J trimming: 6 bases; junction bases outside the gene matches: 9. The CDR3 consists of 15 residues. The CDR3 DNA sequence: TGTGCCAGCAGTCCTCCGAGACAGGGGATCAATGAGCAGTTCTTC. It codes for CASSPPRQGINEQFF.

This clone was detected only once. Other DNA sequences in this specimen translate into the identical CDR3. The rearrangement uses TRBV5-1 and TRBJ2-7, with 12 bases lining up with TRBD2. V lost 0 bases, J lost 3 bases, and 1 base stayed unmatched. CDR1 is SGHRS, CDR2 YFSETQ, per germline. The CDR3 consists of 15 residues. The CDR3 sequence is CASSLETSGSYEQYF. The DNA of the CDR3 is TGCGCCAGCAGCTTGGAGACTAGCGGGAGCTACGAGCAGTACTTC.

The rearrangement uses TRBV30 and TRBJ1-3; 7 positions match TRBD1. After removal of 2 bases from V and 2 bases from J, the junction contained 6 bases not matched to a gene. Germline lookup yields CDR1 GTSNPN and CDR2 SVGIG (reference sequence). CDR3 length: 15 amino acids. The CDR3 nucleotides are TGTGCCTGGAGTAGGGACAGAATGGCTGGAAACACCATATATTTT. It specifies CAWSRDRMAGNTIYF.

This clone was detected a few times. This chain connects TRBV28 to TRBJ2-7; D is uncertain. Deletions cut 6 bases from V and 2 bases from J, with 8 bases between. Germline loops: CDR1 MDHEN, CDR2 SYDVKM. The CDR3 contains 12 residues. The CDR3 sequence is CASRSAPYEQYF. CDR3 nucleotide sequence: TGTGCCAGCAGAAGTGCCCCCTACGAGCAGTACTTC.